A selection of T cell receptor beta chains follows, all from one sample in a study of blood T cell repertoires in COVID-19. The assay was immunoSEQ multiplex PCR, and TCRdb's table has in-frame clones only and misses some. The sample has approximately 670,000 clones, 70% to 90% seen once. The specimen sequenced was peripheral blood. The receptors were sampled from a woman aged 18-29 years with acute or convalescent COVID-19. Both conserved end residues are part of each CDR3. D genes are given only for firm matches. Size tells how often a clone was seen (once, few, many) or the class of an expanded clone, and some rows leave it out.

V gene: TRBV21-1
J gene: TRBJ2-2
clone size: once
D gene: NA
CDR3 protein: CASSKVPGGSGELFF
CDR3 DNA: TGTGCCAGCAGCAAGGTCCCAGGGGGTAGCGGGGAGCTGTTTTTT

V gene: TRBV10-2
J gene: TRBJ2-7
clone size: NA
D gene: TRBD1
CDR3 protein: CASSERDRGHEQYF
CDR3 DNA: TGCGCCAGCAGTGAGCGGGACAGGGGGCACGAGCAGTACTTC

V gene: TRBV9
J gene: TRBJ1-1
clone size: NA
D gene: NA
CDR3 protein: CASSVSGGETEAFF
CDR3 DNA: TGTGCCAGCAGCGTATCGGGGGGCGAGACTGAAGCTTTCTTT

V gene: TRBV7-2
J gene: TRBJ2-7
clone size: NA
D gene: TRBD2
CDR3 protein: CASSSQNPGLAYYEQYF
CDR3 DNA: TGTGCCAGCAGCTCCCAGAACCCGGGACTAGCGTACTACGAGCAGTACTTC

V gene: TRBV7-8
J gene: TRBJ2-5
clone size: NA
D gene: NA
CDR3 protein: CASSLHRLPGRIETQYF
CDR3 DNA: TGTGCCAGCAGCTTACATCGGCTCCCCGGCAGGATAGAGACCCAGTACTTC

V gene: TRBV6-5
J gene: TRBJ1-2
clone size: NA
D gene: NA
CDR3 protein: CASSPTGSELYGYTF
CDR3 DNA: TGTGCCAGCAGTCCGACTGGGTCCGAGCTTTATGGCTACACCTTC

V gene: TRBV11-1
J gene: TRBJ1-4
clone size: NA
D gene: TRBD1
CDR3 protein: CASSRRTGFEEKLFF
CDR3 DNA: TGTGCCAGCAGCCGGCGGACAGGGTTCGAAGAAAAACTGTTTTTT

V gene: TRBV5-1
J gene: TRBJ2-1
clone size: NA
D gene: NA
CDR3 protein: CASSLAGDLTYNEQFF
CDR3 DNA: TGCGCCAGCAGCTTGGCGGGTGATCTCACCTACAATGAGCAGTTCTTC

V gene: TRBV2
J gene: TRBJ2-7
clone size: NA
D gene: TRBD1
CDR3 protein: CASSGDRVYYEQYF
CDR3 DNA: TGTGCCAGCAGTGGTGACAGGGTATATTACGAGCAGTACTTC

V gene: TRBV2
J gene: TRBJ2-1
clone size: NA
D gene: NA
CDR3 protein: CASGQGTLNEQFF
CDR3 DNA: TGTGCCAGCGGGCAGGGGACACTTAATGAGCAGTTCTTC

V gene: TRBV6-4
J gene: TRBJ1-2
clone size: NA
D gene: NA
CDR3 protein: CASSERTGNGYTF
CDR3 DNA: TGTGCCAGCAGTGAGAGAACAGGAAATGGCTACACCTTC

V gene: TRBV7-3
J gene: TRBJ2-2
clone size: NA
D gene: TRBD2
CDR3 protein: CASSRPGLAGTGELFF
CDR3 DNA: TGTGCCAGCAGCAGACCGGGACTAGCGGGAACCGGGGAGCTGTTTTTT

V gene: TRBV4-2
J gene: TRBJ2-2
clone size: NA
D gene: TRBD1
CDR3 protein: CASSQVVAGGAGELFF
CDR3 DNA: TGTGCCAGCAGCCAAGTCGTAGCAGGGGGCGCCGGGGAGCTGTTTTTT

V gene: TRBV4-2
J gene: TRBJ2-1
clone size: NA
D gene: TRBD2
CDR3 protein: CASSTRLASWGNEQFF
CDR3 DNA: TGTGCCAGCAGCACTCGACTAGCATCCTGGGGCAATGAGCAGTTCTTC

V gene: TRBV27
J gene: TRBJ1-5
clone size: NA
D gene: NA
CDR3 protein: CASSFWGNSNQPQHF
CDR3 DNA: TGTGCCAGCAGTTTCTGGGGCAATAGCAATCAGCCCCAGCATTTT

V gene: TRBV11-3
J gene: TRBJ2-3
clone size: NA
D gene: TRBD2
CDR3 protein: CASSLQGLATDTQYF
CDR3 DNA: TGTGCCAGCAGCTTACAAGGACTAGCCACAGATACGCAGTATTTT

V gene: TRBV6-5
J gene: TRBJ1-3
clone size: NA
D gene: NA
CDR3 protein: CASSLEPTGFGNTIYF
CDR3 DNA: TGTGCCAGCAGTTTAGAACCGACAGGATTTGGAAACACCATATATTTT

V gene: TRBV11-2
J gene: TRBJ2-3
clone size: NA
D gene: NA
CDR3 protein: CASLGDTDTQYF
CDR3 DNA: TGTGCCAGCCTAGGGGACACAGATACGCAGTATTTT

V gene: TRBV24-1
J gene: TRBJ1-1
clone size: NA
D gene: NA
CDR3 protein: CATKGQGEAFF
CDR3 DNA: TGTGCCACCAAGGGTCAGGGTGAAGCTTTCTTT

V gene: TRBV4-2
J gene: TRBJ1-5
clone size: NA
D gene: TRBD1
CDR3 protein: CASSQEPGTGGDQPQHF
CDR3 DNA: TGTGCCAGCAGCCAAGAACCCGGGACAGGGGGCGACCAGCCCCAGCATTTT

V gene: TRBV18
J gene: TRBJ2-5
clone size: NA
D gene: NA
CDR3 protein: CASSPPSRPQETQYF
CDR3 DNA: TGTGCCAGCTCACCACCGTCCAGGCCCCAAGAGACCCAGTACTTC

V gene: TRBV7-9
J gene: TRBJ1-5
clone size: NA
D gene: TRBD1
CDR3 protein: CASSGRTGDRGNQPQHF
CDR3 DNA: TGTGCCAGCAGCGGCCGGACAGGGGATCGGGGCAATCAGCCCCAGCATTTT

V gene: TRBV12-3/TRBV12-4
J gene: TRBJ2-7
clone size: NA
D gene: NA
CDR3 protein: CASSADSRQYF
CDR3 DNA: TGTGCCAGCAGTGCGGACAGTCGGCAGTACTTC

V gene: TRBV30
J gene: TRBJ1-5
clone size: NA
D gene: TRBD1
CDR3 protein: CAWRGTGKFEEPQHF
CDR3 DNA: TGTGCCTGGAGGGGGACAGGGAAATTCGAGGAGCCCCAGCATTTT

V gene: TRBV7-9
J gene: TRBJ2-7
clone size: NA
D gene: NA
CDR3 protein: CASSLAAGNTYEQYF
CDR3 DNA: TGTGCCAGCAGCTTAGCCGCAGGGAATACCTACGAGCAGTACTTC

V gene: TRBV5-1
J gene: TRBJ2-3
clone size: NA
D gene: TRBD2
CDR3 protein: CASSFRGAGGTNTQYF
CDR3 DNA: TGCGCCAGCAGCTTTAGGGGAGCGGGGGGGACAAATACGCAGTATTTT

V gene: TRBV27
J gene: TRBJ1-6
clone size: NA
D gene: TRBD1
CDR3 protein: CASSRDRGISSPLHF
CDR3 DNA: TGTGCCAGCAGTCGGGACAGGGGCATTAGTTCACCCCTCCACTTT

V gene: TRBV30
J gene: TRBJ1-2
clone size: once
D gene: NA
CDR3 protein: CAWSVGGAPGYTF
CDR3 DNA: TGTGCCTGGAGTGTGGGGGGGGCACCTGGCTACACCTTC

V gene: TRBV1
J gene: TRBJ1-2
clone size: NA
D gene: NA
CDR3 protein: CTSSRLNRDIPRDGYTF
CDR3 DNA: TGCACCAGCAGCCGGTTGAACCGGGACATCCCTCGGGATGGCTACACCTTC

V gene: TRBV5-6
J gene: TRBJ2-7
clone size: NA
D gene: TRBD2
CDR3 protein: CASSLAVLAGLSYEQYF
CDR3 DNA: TGTGCCAGCAGCTTGGCGGTCCTAGCGGGGCTCTCCTACGAGCAGTACTTC

V gene: TRBV19
J gene: TRBJ1-5
clone size: few
D gene: TRBD1
CDR3 protein: CASRGGWGSNQPQHF
CDR3 DNA: TGTGCCAGCAGAGGGGGCTGGGGTAGCAATCAGCCCCAGCATTTT

V gene: TRBV5-4
J gene: TRBJ2-7
clone size: once
D gene: TRBD1
CDR3 protein: CASSLEGQASYEQYF
CDR3 DNA: TGTGCCAGCAGCTTGGAAGGACAGGCCTCCTACGAGCAGTACTTC

V gene: TRBV6-5
J gene: TRBJ2-3
clone size: once
D gene: NA
CDR3 protein: CASSRGAGDTQYF
CDR3 DNA: TGTGCCAGCTCTCGGGGTGCCGGGGATACGCAGTATTTT

V gene: TRBV18
J gene: TRBJ2-2
clone size: NA
D gene: NA
CDR3 protein: CASSRQSDGELFF
CDR3 DNA: TGTGCCAGCTCACGACAGTCCGATGGGGAGCTGTTTTTT

V gene: TRBV10-3
J gene: TRBJ2-2
clone size: NA
D gene: TRBD2
CDR3 protein: CAISAVVAGALSNTGELFF
CDR3 DNA: TGTGCCATCAGTGCCGTGGTAGCGGGGGCCCTATCGAACACCGGGGAGCTGTTTTTT

V gene: TRBV5-1
J gene: TRBJ2-3
clone size: NA
D gene: TRBD2
CDR3 protein: CASSSSGSTDTQYF
CDR3 DNA: TGCGCCAGCAGCTCTAGCGGCAGCACAGATACGCAGTATTTT

V gene: TRBV4-1
J gene: TRBJ1-3
clone size: NA
D gene: NA
CDR3 protein: CASAVQIISGNTIYF
CDR3 DNA: TGCGCCAGCGCCGTTCAGATCATCTCTGGAAACACCATATATTTT

V gene: TRBV11-2
J gene: TRBJ2-3
clone size: NA
D gene: NA
CDR3 protein: CASSLNPAGNTDTQYF
CDR3 DNA: TGTGCCAGCAGCTTAAATCCCGCGGGTAACACAGATACGCAGTATTTT

V gene: TRBV9
J gene: TRBJ2-2
clone size: NA
D gene: TRBD2
CDR3 protein: CASSATSGINTGELFF
CDR3 DNA: TGTGCCAGCAGCGCCACTAGCGGGATTAACACCGGGGAGCTGTTTTTT

V gene: TRBV5-4
J gene: TRBJ1-1
clone size: NA
D gene: NA
CDR3 protein: CASSLATTEAFF
CDR3 DNA: TGTGCCAGCAGCTTGGCAACTACTGAAGCTTTCTTT

V gene: TRBV5-6
J gene: TRBJ2-1
clone size: NA
D gene: TRBD1
CDR3 protein: CASSRGTGYNEQFF
CDR3 DNA: TGTGCCAGCAGCCGGGGGACAGGTTACAATGAGCAGTTCTTC

V gene: TRBV6-6
J gene: TRBJ1-2
clone size: NA
D gene: TRBD1
CDR3 protein: CASSYTPRDREYGYTF
CDR3 DNA: TGTGCCAGCAGTTACACACCCCGGGACAGGGAGTATGGCTACACCTTC

V gene: TRBV7-2
J gene: TRBJ2-7
clone size: NA
D gene: TRBD2
CDR3 protein: CASSSRTSGAYEQYF
CDR3 DNA: TGTGCCAGCAGCTCCCGGACTAGCGGGGCCTACGAGCAGTACTTC

V gene: TRBV5-1
J gene: TRBJ2-1
clone size: NA
D gene: TRBD1
CDR3 protein: CASSLWATGRGSYNEQFF
CDR3 DNA: TGCGCCAGCAGCTTGTGGGCGACAGGGAGAGGATCCTACAATGAGCAGTTCTTC

V gene: TRBV13
J gene: TRBJ1-1
clone size: NA
D gene: NA
CDR3 protein: CASSRGQRGTEAFF
CDR3 DNA: TGTGCCAGCAGTCGAGGACAGAGGGGCACTGAAGCTTTCTTT

V gene: TRBV7-2
J gene: TRBJ1-5
clone size: NA
D gene: NA
CDR3 protein: CASSLAAGLGQPQHF
CDR3 DNA: TGTGCCAGCAGCTTAGCGGCAGGGCTTGGTCAGCCCCAGCATTTT

V gene: TRBV7-3
J gene: TRBJ2-7
clone size: NA
D gene: NA
CDR3 protein: CASSLTGVGYEQYF
CDR3 DNA: TGTGCCAGCAGCTTAACAGGAGTTGGGTACGAGCAGTACTTC

V gene: TRBV3-1/TRBV3-2
J gene: TRBJ2-1
clone size: NA
D gene: TRBD1
CDR3 protein: CASSPGQVLDEQFF
CDR3 DNA: TGTGCCAGCAGCCCGGGACAGGTGTTGGATGAGCAGTTCTTC

V gene: TRBV3-1/TRBV3-2
J gene: TRBJ1-1
clone size: NA
D gene: TRBD1
CDR3 protein: CASSLYRQGAFF
CDR3 DNA: TGTGCCAGCAGCCTTTATCGACAGGGGGCTTTCTTT

V gene: TRBV7-2
J gene: TRBJ1-5
clone size: NA
D gene: TRBD1
CDR3 protein: CASSLGQGNNQPQHF
CDR3 DNA: TGTGCCAGCAGCTTAGGACAGGGGAACAATCAGCCCCAGCATTTT

V gene: TRBV7-9
J gene: TRBJ1-3
clone size: NA
D gene: NA
CDR3 protein: CASSKRQENSGNTIYF
CDR3 DNA: TGTGCCAGCAGCAAGCGACAGGAAAACTCTGGAAACACCATATATTTT

V gene: TRBV15
J gene: TRBJ2-3
clone size: NA
D gene: NA
CDR3 protein: CATSRESAAGSGTDTQYF
CDR3 DNA: TGTGCCACCAGCAGAGAGTCTGCCGCGGGCTCGGGCACAGATACGCAGTATTTT

V gene: TRBV12-3/TRBV12-4
J gene: TRBJ1-5
clone size: few
D gene: NA
CDR3 protein: CASTTKGDQPQHF
CDR3 DNA: TGTGCCAGCACCACGAAGGGGGATCAGCCCCAGCATTTT

V gene: TRBV18
J gene: TRBJ2-3
clone size: NA
D gene: NA
CDR3 protein: CASSPNGGPRTDTQYF
CDR3 DNA: TGTGCCAGCTCACCGAACGGGGGGCCACGCACAGATACGCAGTATTTT

V gene: TRBV19
J gene: TRBJ1-1
clone size: NA
D gene: NA
CDR3 protein: CASSIRRQGPTEAFF
CDR3 DNA: TGTGCCAGTAGTATCCGACGGCAGGGGCCCACTGAAGCTTTCTTT

V gene: TRBV5-1
J gene: TRBJ1-1
clone size: NA
D gene: NA
CDR3 protein: CASSRRVWDTEAFF
CDR3 DNA: TGCGCCAGCAGCCGGAGGGTTTGGGACACTGAAGCTTTCTTT

V gene: TRBV6-2/TRBV6-3
J gene: TRBJ1-2
clone size: NA
D gene: NA
CDR3 protein: CASSWGGSGTINYGYTF
CDR3 DNA: TGTGCCAGCAGCTGGGGGGGCAGCGGCACCATAAACTATGGCTACACCTTC

V gene: TRBV7-8
J gene: TRBJ1-1
clone size: NA
D gene: TRBD1
CDR3 protein: CASSFDRGGTEAFF
CDR3 DNA: TGTGCCAGCAGCTTCGACAGGGGTGGGACTGAAGCTTTCTTT